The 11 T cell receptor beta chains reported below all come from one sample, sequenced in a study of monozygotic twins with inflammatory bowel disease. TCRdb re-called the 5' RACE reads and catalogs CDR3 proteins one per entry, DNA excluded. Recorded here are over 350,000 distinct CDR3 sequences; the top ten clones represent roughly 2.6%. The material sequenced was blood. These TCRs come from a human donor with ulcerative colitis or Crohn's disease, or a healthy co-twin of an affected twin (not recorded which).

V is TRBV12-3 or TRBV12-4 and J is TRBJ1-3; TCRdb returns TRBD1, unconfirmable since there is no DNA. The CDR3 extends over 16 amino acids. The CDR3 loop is CASSPWGGLPGNTIYF.

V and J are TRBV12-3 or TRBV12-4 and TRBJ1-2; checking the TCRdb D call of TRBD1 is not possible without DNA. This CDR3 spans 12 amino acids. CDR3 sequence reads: CASSQQDRVYTF.

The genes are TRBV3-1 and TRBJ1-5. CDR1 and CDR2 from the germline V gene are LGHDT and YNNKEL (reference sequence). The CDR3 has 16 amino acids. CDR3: CASSQEWGYSNQPQHF. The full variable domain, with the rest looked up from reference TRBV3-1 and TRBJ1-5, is DTAVSQTPKYLVTQMGNDKSIKCEQNLGHDTMYWYKQDSKKFLKIMFSYNNKELIINETVPNRFSPKSPDKAHLNLHINSLELGDSAVYFCASSQEWGYSNQPQHFGDGTRLSIL.

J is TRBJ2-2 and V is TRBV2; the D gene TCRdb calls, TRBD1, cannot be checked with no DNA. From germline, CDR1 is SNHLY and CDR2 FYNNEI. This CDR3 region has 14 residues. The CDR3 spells CASDRDTNTGELFF. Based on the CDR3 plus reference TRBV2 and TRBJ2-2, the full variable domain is EPEVTQTPSHQVTQMGQEVILRCVPISNHLYFYWYRQILGQKVEFLVSFYNNEISEKSEIFDDQFSVERPDGSNFTLKIRSTKLEDSAMYFCASDRDTNTGELFFGEGSRLTVL.

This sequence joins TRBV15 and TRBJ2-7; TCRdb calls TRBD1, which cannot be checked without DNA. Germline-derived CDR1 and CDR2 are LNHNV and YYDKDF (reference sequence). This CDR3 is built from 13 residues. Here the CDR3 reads CATGDRSSYEQYF.

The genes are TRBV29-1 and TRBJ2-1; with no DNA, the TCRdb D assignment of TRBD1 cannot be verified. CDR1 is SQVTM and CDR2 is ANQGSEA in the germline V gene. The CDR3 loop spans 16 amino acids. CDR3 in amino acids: CSVERWGQGAYNEQFF.

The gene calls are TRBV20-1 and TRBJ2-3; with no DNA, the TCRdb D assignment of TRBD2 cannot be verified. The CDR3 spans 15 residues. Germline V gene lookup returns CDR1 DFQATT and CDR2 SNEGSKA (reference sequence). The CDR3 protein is CSAVPSGGVTDTQYF.

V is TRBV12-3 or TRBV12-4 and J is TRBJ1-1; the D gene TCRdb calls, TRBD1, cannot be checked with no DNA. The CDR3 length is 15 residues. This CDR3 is CASSPRTGPNTEAFF.

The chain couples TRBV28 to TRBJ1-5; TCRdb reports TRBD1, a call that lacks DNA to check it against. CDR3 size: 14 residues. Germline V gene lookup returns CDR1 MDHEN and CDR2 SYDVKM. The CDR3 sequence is CASQKGPSNQPQHF.

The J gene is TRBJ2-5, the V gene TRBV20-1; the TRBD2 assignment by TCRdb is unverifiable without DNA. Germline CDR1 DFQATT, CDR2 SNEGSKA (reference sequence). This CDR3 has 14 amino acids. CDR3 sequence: CSARDTTSSGTQYF.

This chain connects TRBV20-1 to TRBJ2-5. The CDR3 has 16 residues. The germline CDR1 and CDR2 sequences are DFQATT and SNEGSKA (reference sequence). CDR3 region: CSARFEPSSYQETQYF.